A single sample is the source of the 30 T cell receptor beta chains below, sequenced in a study of blood T cell repertoires in COVID-19. This table comes from immunoSEQ multiplex PCR, and its TCRdb copy is limited to in-frame clones, with some not included. The sample records under 350,000 clones, roughly nine tenths being singletons. Sequencing input: PBMCs or T cells enriched from blood (not recorded which). The receptor source for this set is a woman aged 18-29 years who had recovered from COVID-19.

The CDR3 loop is CASSYSTGTYEQYF. Written as DNA, the CDR3 is TGTGCCAGCAGTTACTCTACAGGCACCTACGAGCAGTACTTC. V usage is TRBV6-5 and J usage is TRBJ2-7; D perhaps matches TRBD1 (5 bases). The CDR3 spans 14 residues. Per germline, CDR1 MNHEY and CDR2 SVGAGI. V was clipped by 0 bases and J by 2 bases, with 8 bases between them.

The chain employs TRBV9 and TRBJ2-7; D is unresolved. From germline, CDR1 is SGDLS and CDR2 YYNGEE. V lost 0 bases, J lost 3 bases, and 7 bases lay in between. The CDR3 extends over 13 amino acids. Here the CDR3 DNA reads TGTGCCAGCAGCGTAGCCGACTTCTACGAGCAGTACTTC. Its translation is CASSVADFYEQYF.

A word on this clone: The identical CDR3 is also encoded by other nucleotide sequences in the sample. V usage is TRBV2 and J usage is TRBJ2-3; D might be TRBD2 (6 bases). The V and J ends lost 6 bases and 0 bases respectively, with 7 bases between them. Looked up from germline, CDR1 is SNHLY and CDR2 is FYNNEI. This CDR3 region has 13 residues. The CDR3 bases are TGTGCCAGCAGGCGGGGCAGCACAGATACGCAGTATTTT. Protein product: CASRRGSTDTQYF. Full variable domain (missing parts from reference TRBV2 and TRBJ2-3): EPEVTQTPSHQVTQMGQEVILRCVPISNHLYFYWYRQILGQKVEFLVSFYNNEISEKSEIFDDQFSVERPDGSNFTLKIRSTKLEDSAMYFCASRRGSTDTQYFGPGTRLTVL.

The gene calls are TRBV6-6 and TRBJ2-3, with 7 positions matching TRBD1. The CDR3 spans 16 residues. Unmatched junction bases numbered 7, after V lost 0 bases and J lost 4 bases. Germline-derived CDR1 and CDR2 are MNHNY and SVGAGI (reference sequence). The CDR3 DNA sequence: TGTGCCAGCAGTTACTCGAAAGGGACAGTAGCAGATACGCAGTATTTT. Translating it yields CASSYSKGTVADTQYF.

In its sample, this clone was seen once. The chain carries TRBV10-2 and TRBJ1-2, with D possibly TRBD1 on 6 matching bases. Looked up from germline, CDR1 is WSHSY and CDR2 is SAAADI. V shed 4 bases and J shed 3 bases, with 15 bases lying between them. The length of the CDR3 is 15 residues. The CDR3 here is CASSGTVVDYYGYTF. The DNA of the CDR3 is TGCGCCAGCAGTGGGACAGTTGTGGATTACTATGGCTACACCTTC.

The chain joins TRBV15 to TRBJ2-1; D remains ambiguous. The CDR3 is 14 residues long. V was pared by 3 bases and J by 6 bases, with 12 bases between. Germline V gene sequence: CDR1 LNHNV, CDR2 YYDKDF (reference sequence). CDR3 sequence reads: CATSRTWRSNEQFF. In nucleotides, the CDR3 is TGTGCCACCAGCAGGACCTGGCGGTCCAATGAGCAGTTCTTC.

The rearrangement links TRBV13 to TRBJ2-7; D perhaps matches TRBD2 (5 bases). The CDR3 is made up of 18 amino acids. Trimming left V 2 bases short and J 6 bases short, with 26 bases between. The germline gives CDR1 PRHDT, CDR2 FYEKMQ (reference sequence). The CDR3, as DNA: TGTGCCAGCAGCTTACCCCTTAGTCGAGGCGGGCCTCGACGCGAGCAGTACTTC. Its translation: CASSLPLSRGGPRREQYF.

The CDR3 sequence: CAWRTEGGEQYF. The CDR3 bases are TGTGCCTGGAGAACGGAAGGAGGCGAGCAGTACTTC. The chain joins TRBV30 to TRBJ2-7; possibly TRBD2 for D (5 bases). Germline CDR1 reads GTSNPN; CDR2 reads SVGIG (reference sequence). Trimming cost V 3 bases and J 6 bases, with 12 bases left between them. The CDR3 is 12 residues long.

V is TRBV7-6 and J is TRBJ2-1; TRBD2 matches at 13 bases. This CDR3 comprises 18 residues. The V segment lost 4 bases and the J segment 4 bases; nucleotides outside the gene matches: 10. Germline V gene sequence: CDR1 SGHVS, CDR2 FNYEAQ. In nucleotides, the CDR3 is TGTGCCAGCAGCTACCGATTCCCGACTAGCGGGGGGTACAATGAGCAGTTCTTC. The encoded protein is CASSYRFPTSGGYNEQFF.

This clone showed up just a few times. In DNA form, the CDR3 reads TGTGCCAGTAGCGACCAGGGGGGTCGGAATCAGCCCCAGCATTTT. Protein: CASSDQGGRNQPQHF. J is TRBJ1-5 and V is TRBV19; 7 nucleotides agree with TRBD1. Unmatched junction bases numbered 9, after V lost 6 bases and J lost 4 bases. CDR1 LNHDA and CDR2 SQIVND come from the germline V gene (reference sequence). This CDR3 is built from 15 residues.

The chain links TRBV3-1 (or the pseudogene TRBV3-2) to TRBJ2-5, with D maybe TRBD2 (6 bases). Trimming pared 4 bases from V and 5 bases from J, leaving 17 bases between. The CDR3 length is 15 residues. CDR1 is LGHDT, CDR2 YNNKEL, per germline (reference sequence). The CDR3 protein is CASSPEGGGSETQYF. The CDR3 DNA reads as TGTGCCAGCAGCCCCGAAGGTGGAGGGAGCGAGACCCAGTACTTC.

V and J are TRBV5-1 and TRBJ1-2, with TRBD1 matching 8 bases. The J segment lost 7 bases and the V segment lost 0 bases, leaving 5 bases of the junction unmatched. The germline CDR1 and CDR2 sequences are SGHRS and YFSETQ. The CDR3 covers 14 residues. The CDR3, as DNA: TGCGCCAGCAGCTTGGCCCAGGGGGCGGGTGGCTACACCTTC. As protein: CASSLAQGAGGYTF.

CDR3: CAISVQGFRMDRSEGYTF. The CDR3 DNA sequence: TGTGCCATCAGTGTCCAGGGCTTTAGAATGGACAGGTCGGAGGGCTACACCTTC. V and J are TRBV10-3 and TRBJ1-2; 7 nucleotides match TRBD1. V was clipped by 4 bases and J by 8 bases; unmatched bases: 22. CDR1 ENHRY and CDR2 SYGVKD come from the germline V gene. The CDR3 is 18 amino acids.

The rearrangement joins TRBV28 to TRBJ1-2; D gene uncertain. CDR1 and CDR2 from the germline V gene are MDHEN and SYDVKM. The CDR3 spans 13 residues. Trimming took off 4 bases at V and 4 bases at J, with 10 bases between the two ends. CDR3 sequence reads: CASSSMEPYGYTF. The CDR3 region has the DNA TGTGCCAGCAGTTCGATGGAGCCCTATGGCTACACCTTC.

This chain connects TRBV30 to TRBJ2-7; D perhaps matches TRBD1 (5 bases). The CDR3 is 13 residues long. Trimming shortened V by 5 bases and J by 2 bases, and 13 bases separated the two germline ends. Germline CDR1 is GTSNPN and CDR2 is SVGIG (reference sequence). DNA of the CDR3: TGTGCCTGGGACAGCTCCTTTGCCTACGAGCAGTACTTC. Translating it yields CAWDSSFAYEQYF. The full variable domain, completed using reference TRBV30 and TRBJ2-7, is SQTIHQWPATLVQPVGSPLSLECTVEGTSNPNLYWYRQAAGRGLQLLFYSVGIGQISSEVPQNLSASRPQDRQFILSSKKLLLSDSGFYLCAWDSSFAYEQYFGPGTRLTVT.

This clone was observed a single time. The J gene is TRBJ1-5, the V gene TRBV7-8; 7 positions agree with TRBD1. J lost 1 base, V lost 7 bases, and 10 bases had no gene match. The CDR3 contains 16 residues. Per the germline V gene, CDR1 is SGHVS and CDR2 is FQNEAQ. The CDR3 here is CASTPQGGRSNQPQHF. CDR3 coding DNA: TGTGCCAGCACCCCCCAGGGGGGTAGAAGCAATCAGCCCCAGCATTTT.

The chain uses TRBV11-2 and TRBJ1-1; 10 nucleotides align to TRBD1. The CDR3 totals 15 residues. Germline CDR1 reads SGHAT; CDR2 reads FQNNGV. J gave up 1 base and V 1 base, and 0 bases lay outside the gene matches. CDR3 amino acids: CASSLGTGGNTEAFF. As DNA, the CDR3 is TGTGCCAGCAGCTTAGGGACAGGGGGGAACACTGAAGCTTTCTTT.

The gene calls are TRBV5-1 and TRBJ2-7; 10 nucleotides agree with TRBD1. Looked up from germline, CDR1 is SGHRS and CDR2 is YFSETQ. The V segment lost 0 bases and the J segment 6 bases; nucleotides outside the gene matches: 9. The CDR3 runs 16 residues. CDR3 sequence reads: CASSLGRQGAVGEQYF. The CDR3 DNA follows: TGCGCCAGCAGCTTGGGGAGACAGGGGGCGGTGGGCGAGCAGTACTTC.

The chain has TRBV28 and TRBJ1-2; no clear D gene. Deletions cut 7 bases from V and 7 bases from J, with 22 bases between. In germline, CDR1 is MDHEN, CDR2 SYDVKM. The CDR3 has 15 residues. CDR3 nucleotide sequence: TGTGCCAGCAACCGAAAGTGGTCCTTGGCGGGTGGCTACACCTTC. Encoded protein: CASNRKWSLAGGYTF.

This clone was counted only a few times. The chain carries TRBV5-5 and TRBJ1-1, with TRBD1 matching 7 bases. Trimming cost V 4 bases and J 6 bases; bases outside gene matches: 6. The CDR3 contains 13 residues. CDR1 is SGHKS, CDR2 YYEKEE, per germline (reference sequence). CDR3 sequence: CASSPTGAPEAFF. CDR3 nucleotide sequence: TGTGCCAGCAGCCCCACAGGGGCCCCTGAAGCTTTCTTT. Complete variable domain (other parts from reference TRBV5-5 and TRBJ1-1): DAGVTQSPTHLIKTRGQQVTLRCSPISGHKSVSWYQQVLGQGPQFIFQYYEKEERGRGNFPDRFSARQFPNYSSELNVNALLLGDSALYLCASSPTGAPEAFFGQGTRLTVV.

This sequence joins TRBV29-1 and TRBJ1-2; perhaps TRBD1 as D (6 bases). This CDR3 region has 16 residues. The V end was cut by 4 bases, the J end by 3 bases, with 21 bases between. From germline, CDR1 is SQVTM and CDR2 ANQGSEA. CDR3 nucleotide sequence: TGCAGCGTTGTGGGGGAGACAGGCGTGGATGACTATGGCTACACCTTC. Translating gives CSVVGETGVDDYGYTF.

This clone was seen just once. This chain uses TRBV6-1 with TRBJ2-1, with 9 bases matching TRBD2. Germline V gene sequence: CDR1 MNHNS, CDR2 SASEGT. The CDR3 covers 16 residues. The V and J ends lost 1 base and 10 bases, in that order; junction bases with no gene match: 11. CDR3 in amino acids: CASSEGRLAGPEEQFF. Written as DNA, the CDR3 is TGTGCCAGCAGTGAAGGGCGGCTAGCGGGACCTGAGGAGCAGTTCTTC.

The rearrangement joins TRBV5-4 to TRBJ2-5; 10 bases fit TRBD2. Trimming cost V 0 bases and J 4 bases; bases outside gene matches: 3. The CDR3 is 15 amino acids. Germline values: CDR1 SGHNT, CDR2 YYREEE (reference sequence). The CDR3 nucleotides read TGTGCCAGCAGCTTGGGCGGGACTAGCGTAGAGACCCAGTACTTC. As protein: CASSLGGTSVETQYF.

This chain links TRBV4-3 with TRBJ1-2, with 9 positions matching TRBD1. The CDR3 is 14 amino acids. CDR1 is LGHNA, CDR2 YSLEER, per germline. V was pared by 4 bases and J by 13 bases, with 13 bases of the junction left unmatched. The CDR3 DNA sequence: TGCGCCAGCAGCCGAGTAGACAGGGGGGAACTCAGCACCTTC. Translated, it gives CASSRVDRGELSTF.

The chain combines TRBV5-6 with TRBJ1-2, with 11 nucleotides matching TRBD1. There are 16 residues in the CDR3. Losses at the gene ends were 0 bases for V and 7 bases for J; bases not matched to a gene: 8. Germline assignment: CDR1 SGHDT and CDR2 YYEEEE. CDR3 nucleotides: TGTGCCAGCAGCTTGGAGCGGACAGGGGGCATTGCTGGCTACACCTTC. Protein: CASSLERTGGIAGYTF.

DNA for the CDR3: TGTGCCAGCAGTGAACCCCTAACCGGGGAGACCCAGTACTTC. Protein product: CASSEPLTGETQYF. V is TRBV6-1 and J is TRBJ2-5; no reliable D call. Trimming removed 2 bases from V and 5 bases from J, with 12 bases in between. This CDR3 has 14 residues. CDR1 is MNHNS and CDR2 is SASEGT in the germline V gene.

The gene calls are TRBV28 and TRBJ1-6; TRBD1 matches at 10 bases. The length of the CDR3 is 15 residues. J lost 8 bases, V lost 4 bases, and 5 bases had no gene match. CDR1 is MDHEN, CDR2 SYDVKM, per germline. Written as DNA, the CDR3 is TGTGCCAGCAGTTCCTCCGGACAGGGGGATTCACCCCTCCACTTT. Translated: CASSSSGQGDSPLHF.

The rearrangement uses TRBV2 and TRBJ2-7; maybe TRBD1 (6 bases). This CDR3 is 14 amino acids long. CDR1 SNHLY and CDR2 FYNNEI come from the germline V gene. V shed 2 bases and J shed 4 bases, with 12 bases lying between them. The CDR3 coding sequence is TGTGCCAGCAGTGAAAGGACAGACCTATACGAGCAGTACTTC. Translating gives CASSERTDLYEQYF.

This chain joins TRBV30 and TRBJ1-2; a possible D gene is TRBD1 (5 bases). V was pared by 3 bases and J by 0 bases, with 14 bases between. Germline V gives CDR1 GTSNPN, CDR2 SVGIG (reference sequence). The CDR3 is 15 residues long. In DNA form, the CDR3 reads TGTGCCTGGAGGGGACTTCGGGATCCTAACTATGGCTACACCTTC. It is translated as CAWRGLRDPNYGYTF.

The CDR3 sequence is CASVQGELNTGELFF. In DNA, the CDR3 is TGTGCCAGCGTACAGGGGGAATTGAACACCGGGGAGCTGTTTTTT. This chain joins TRBV4-2 and TRBJ2-2, with 8 bases aligning to TRBD1. CDR3 length equals 15 residues. CDR1 is LGHNA, CDR2 YNFKEQ, per germline. The V gene end was trimmed by 8 bases and the J gene end by 1 base; junction bases not matched to a gene: 6.